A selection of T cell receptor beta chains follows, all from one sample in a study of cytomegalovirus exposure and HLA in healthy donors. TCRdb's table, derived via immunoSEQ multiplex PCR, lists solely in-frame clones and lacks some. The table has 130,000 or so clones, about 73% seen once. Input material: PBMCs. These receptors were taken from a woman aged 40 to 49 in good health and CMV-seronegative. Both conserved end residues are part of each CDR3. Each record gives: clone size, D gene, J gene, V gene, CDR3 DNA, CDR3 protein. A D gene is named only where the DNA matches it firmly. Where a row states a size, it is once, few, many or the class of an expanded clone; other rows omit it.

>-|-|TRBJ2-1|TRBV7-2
TGTGCCAGCAGCCCCATGGGCTATGAGCAGTTCTTC
CASSPMGYEQFF
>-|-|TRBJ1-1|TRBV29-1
TGCAGCGCCGCCCCGTTCAGCACCGGCGGGACTGAAGCTTTCTTT
CSAAPFSTGGTEAFF
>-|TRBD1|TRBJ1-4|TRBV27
TGTGCCAGCAGTTTGGTAGGACAGGCAACTAATGAAAAACTGTTTTTT
CASSLVGQATNEKLFF
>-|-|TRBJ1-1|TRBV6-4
TGTGCCAGCAGTGTGGAGTCCGGCACTGAAGCTTTCTTT
CASSVESGTEAFF
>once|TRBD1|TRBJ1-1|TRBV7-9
TGTGCCAGCAGCCGGGGACAGAGGAACACTGAAGCTTTCTTT
CASSRGQRNTEAFF
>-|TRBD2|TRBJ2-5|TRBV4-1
TGCGCCAGCAGTCCCGGGACTAGCGGGAGGGCCCGGGAGACCCAGTACTTC
CASSPGTSGRARETQYF
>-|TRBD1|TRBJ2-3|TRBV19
TGTGCCAGTAGTTTCCAACCGACAGGGTCCACAGATACGCAGTATTTT
CASSFQPTGSTDTQYF
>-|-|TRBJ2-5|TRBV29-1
TGCAGCGCCCGCCGGCGGGTTCAAGAGACCCAGTACTTC
CSARRRVQETQYF
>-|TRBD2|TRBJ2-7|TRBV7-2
TGTGCCAGCAGCACCCTAGCGGGAGTAACCTACGAGCAGTACTTC
CASSTLAGVTYEQYF
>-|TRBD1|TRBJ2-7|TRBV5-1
TGCGCCAGCAGCTCAGGGGGCGCCTACGAGCAGTACTTC
CASSSGGAYEQYF
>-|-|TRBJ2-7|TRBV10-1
TGCGCCAGCAGTGAGGGCAGTACCTACGAGCAGTACTTC
CASSEGSTYEQYF
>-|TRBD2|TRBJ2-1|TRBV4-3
TGCGCCAGCAGCCAAGAGGTAGCGGGAGCGATTGAGCAGTTCTTC
CASSQEVAGAIEQFF
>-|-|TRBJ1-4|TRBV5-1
TGCGCCAGCAGTCGTACAACTAATGAAAAACTGTTTTTT
CASSRTTNEKLFF
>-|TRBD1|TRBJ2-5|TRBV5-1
TGCGCCAGCAGCCGTGACAGGGTTGGGCAGACCCAGTACTTC
CASSRDRVGQTQYF
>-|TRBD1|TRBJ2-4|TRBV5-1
TGCGCCAGCAGAAAAGGGACAGACCAAAACATTCAGTACTTC
CASRKGTDQNIQYF
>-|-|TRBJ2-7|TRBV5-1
TGCGCCAGCAGCTTCGGGGGGCTAACCTACGAGCAGTACTTC
CASSFGGLTYEQYF